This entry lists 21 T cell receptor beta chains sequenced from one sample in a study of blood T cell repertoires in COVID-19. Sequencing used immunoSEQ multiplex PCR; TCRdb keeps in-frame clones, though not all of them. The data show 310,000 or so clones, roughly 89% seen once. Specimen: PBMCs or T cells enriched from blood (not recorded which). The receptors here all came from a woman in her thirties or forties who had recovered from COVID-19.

CDR3 sequence (DNA): TGTGCCAGCAGTCCTCCCCCCCCGACAGATACTGAAGCTTTCTTT. It is translated as CASSPPPPTDTEAFF. The chain has TRBV28 and TRBJ1-1; D perhaps matches TRBD1 (5 bases). This CDR3 has 15 amino acids. The V gene lost 5 bases and the J gene lost 5 bases, with 18 bases spanning the gap. CDR1 and CDR2 (germline): MDHEN, SYDVKM.

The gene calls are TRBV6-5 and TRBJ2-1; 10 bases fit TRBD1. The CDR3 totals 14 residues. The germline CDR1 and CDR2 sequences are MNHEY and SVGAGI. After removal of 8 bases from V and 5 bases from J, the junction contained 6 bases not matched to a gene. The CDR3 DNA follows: TGTGCCAGCGTCCGGGACAGGGGTAACAATGAGCAGTTCTTC. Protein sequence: CASVRDRGNNEQFF.

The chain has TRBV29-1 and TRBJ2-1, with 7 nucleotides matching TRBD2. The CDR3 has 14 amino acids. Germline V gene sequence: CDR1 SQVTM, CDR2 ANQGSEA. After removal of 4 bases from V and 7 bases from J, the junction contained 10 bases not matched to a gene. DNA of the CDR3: TGCAGCGTTGTTGAGCGGGAATTGGTTAATGAGCAGTTCTTC. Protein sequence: CSVVERELVNEQFF.

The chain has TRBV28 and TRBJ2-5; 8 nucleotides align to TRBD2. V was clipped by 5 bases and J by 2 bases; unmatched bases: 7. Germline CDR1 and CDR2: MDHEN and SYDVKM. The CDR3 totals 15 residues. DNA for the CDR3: TGTGCCAGCAGTCCGGGGGGGACTCGTCAAGAGACCCAGTACTTC. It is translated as CASSPGGTRQETQYF.

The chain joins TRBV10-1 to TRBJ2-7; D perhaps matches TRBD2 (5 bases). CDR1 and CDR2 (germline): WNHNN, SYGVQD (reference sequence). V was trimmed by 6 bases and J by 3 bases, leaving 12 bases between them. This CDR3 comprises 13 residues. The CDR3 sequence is CASSLKEDYEQYF. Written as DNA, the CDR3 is TGCGCCAGCAGCTTAAAGGAGGACTACGAGCAGTACTTC.

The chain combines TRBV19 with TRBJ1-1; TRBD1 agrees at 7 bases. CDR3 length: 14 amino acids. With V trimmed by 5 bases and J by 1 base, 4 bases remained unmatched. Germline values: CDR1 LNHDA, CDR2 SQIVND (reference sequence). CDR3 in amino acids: CASSLNRGNTEAFF. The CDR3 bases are TGTGCCAGTAGTCTCAACAGGGGGAACACTGAAGCTTTCTTT.

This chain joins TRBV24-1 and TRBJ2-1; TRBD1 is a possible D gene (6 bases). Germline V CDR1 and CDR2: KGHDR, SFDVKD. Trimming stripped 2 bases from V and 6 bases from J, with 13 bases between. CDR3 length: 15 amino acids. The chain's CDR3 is CATSDWTQGGNEQFF. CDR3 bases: TGTGCCACCAGTGATTGGACCCAAGGGGGCAATGAGCAGTTCTTC.

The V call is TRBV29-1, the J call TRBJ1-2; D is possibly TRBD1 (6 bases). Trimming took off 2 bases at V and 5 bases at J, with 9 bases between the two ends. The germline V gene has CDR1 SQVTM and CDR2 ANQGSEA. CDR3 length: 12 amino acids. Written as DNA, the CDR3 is TGCAGCGTTGAAAAACAGGGTTATGGCTACACCTTC. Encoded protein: CSVEKQGYGYTF.

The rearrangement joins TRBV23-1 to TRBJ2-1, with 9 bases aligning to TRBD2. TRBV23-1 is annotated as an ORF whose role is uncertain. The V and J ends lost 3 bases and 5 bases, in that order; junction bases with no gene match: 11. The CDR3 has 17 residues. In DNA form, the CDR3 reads TGCGCCAGCAGTCACTCTCCGGGACTAGCAGACCACAATGAGCAGTTCTTC. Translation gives CASSHSPGLADHNEQFF.

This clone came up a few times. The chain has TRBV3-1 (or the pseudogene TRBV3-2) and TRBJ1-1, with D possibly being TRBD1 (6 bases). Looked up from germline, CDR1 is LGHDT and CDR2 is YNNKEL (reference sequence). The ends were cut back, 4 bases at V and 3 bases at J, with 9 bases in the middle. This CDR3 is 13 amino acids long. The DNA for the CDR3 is TGTGCCAGCAGCCTAAACAGGGACACTGAAGCTTTCTTT. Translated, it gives CASSLNRDTEAFF.

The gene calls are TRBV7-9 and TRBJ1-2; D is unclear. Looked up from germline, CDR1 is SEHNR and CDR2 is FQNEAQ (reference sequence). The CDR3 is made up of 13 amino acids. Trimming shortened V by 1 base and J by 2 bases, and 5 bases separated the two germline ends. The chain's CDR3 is CASSLVSNYGYTF. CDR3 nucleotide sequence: TGTGCCAGCAGCTTAGTTTCAAACTATGGCTACACCTTC.

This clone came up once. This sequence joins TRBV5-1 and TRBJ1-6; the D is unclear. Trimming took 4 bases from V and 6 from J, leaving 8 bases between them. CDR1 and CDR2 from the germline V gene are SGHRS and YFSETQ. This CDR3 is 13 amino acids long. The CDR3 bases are TGCGCCAGCAGCCCCAACTTTAATTCACCCCTCCACTTT. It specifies CASSPNFNSPLHF.

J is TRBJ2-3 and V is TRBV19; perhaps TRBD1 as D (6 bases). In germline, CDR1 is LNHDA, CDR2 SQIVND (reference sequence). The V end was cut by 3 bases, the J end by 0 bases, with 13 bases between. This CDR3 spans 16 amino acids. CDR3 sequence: CASSINFRGSTDTQYF. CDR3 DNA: TGTGCCAGTAGTATTAATTTCAGGGGAAGCACAGATACGCAGTATTTT.

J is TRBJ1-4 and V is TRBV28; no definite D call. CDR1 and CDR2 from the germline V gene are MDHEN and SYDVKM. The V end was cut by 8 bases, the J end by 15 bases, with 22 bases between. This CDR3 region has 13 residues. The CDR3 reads CASGPVIRKSVFF. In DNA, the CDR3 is TGTGCCAGCGGTCCGGTAATAAGAAAATCGGTGTTTTTT.

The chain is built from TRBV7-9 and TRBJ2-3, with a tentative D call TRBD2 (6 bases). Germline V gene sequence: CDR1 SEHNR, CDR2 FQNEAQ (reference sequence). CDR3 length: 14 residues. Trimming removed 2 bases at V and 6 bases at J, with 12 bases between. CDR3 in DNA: TGTGCCAGCAGCTTAAATATCCGGGAGGATACGCAGTATTTT. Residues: CASSLNIREDTQYF. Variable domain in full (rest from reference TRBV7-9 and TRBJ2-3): DTGVSQNPRHKITKRGQNVTFRCDPISEHNRLYWYRQTLGQGPEFLTYFQNEAQLEKSRLLSDRFSAERPKGSFSTLEIQRTEQGDSAMYLCASSLNIREDTQYFGPGTRLTVL.

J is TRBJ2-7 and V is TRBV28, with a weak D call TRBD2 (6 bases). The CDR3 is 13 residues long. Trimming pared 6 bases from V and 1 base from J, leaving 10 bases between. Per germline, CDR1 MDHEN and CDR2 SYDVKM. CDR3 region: CASSRDFSYEQYF. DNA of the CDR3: TGTGCCAGCAGCCGGGACTTTTCCTACGAGCAGTACTTC.

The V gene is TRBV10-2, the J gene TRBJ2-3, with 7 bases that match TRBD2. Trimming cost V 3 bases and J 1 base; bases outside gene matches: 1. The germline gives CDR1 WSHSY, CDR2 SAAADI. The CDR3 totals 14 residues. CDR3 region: CASSESGGTDTQYF. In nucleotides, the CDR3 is TGCGCCAGCAGTGAAAGCGGGGGCACAGATACGCAGTATTTT.

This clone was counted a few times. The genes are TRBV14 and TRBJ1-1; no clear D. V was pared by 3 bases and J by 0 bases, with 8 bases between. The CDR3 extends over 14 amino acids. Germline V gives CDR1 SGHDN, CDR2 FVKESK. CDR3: CASSQGIMNTEAFF. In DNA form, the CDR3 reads TGTGCCAGCAGCCAGGGCATCATGAACACTGAAGCTTTCTTT.

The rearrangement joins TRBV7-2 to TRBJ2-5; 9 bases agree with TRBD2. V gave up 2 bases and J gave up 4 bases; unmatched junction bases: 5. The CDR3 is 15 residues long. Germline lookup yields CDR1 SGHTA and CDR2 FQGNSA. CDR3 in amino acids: CASSLMGLATETQYF. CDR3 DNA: TGTGCCAGCAGCTTAATGGGACTAGCAACAGAGACCCAGTACTTC.

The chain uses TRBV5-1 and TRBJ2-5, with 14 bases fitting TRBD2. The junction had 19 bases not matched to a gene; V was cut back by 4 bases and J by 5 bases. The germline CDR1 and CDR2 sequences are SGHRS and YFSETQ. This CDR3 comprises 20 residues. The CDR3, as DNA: TGCGCCAGCAGCCCTACCGGGACTAGCGGGAGTGCGGGTTCTGGTGAGACCCAGTACTTC. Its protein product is CASSPTGTSGSAGSGETQYF.

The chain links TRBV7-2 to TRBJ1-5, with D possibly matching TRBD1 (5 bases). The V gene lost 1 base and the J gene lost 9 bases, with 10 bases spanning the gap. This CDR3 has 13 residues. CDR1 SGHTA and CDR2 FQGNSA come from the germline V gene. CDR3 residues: CASSLEAGRPQHF. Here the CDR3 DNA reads TGTGCCAGCAGCTTAGAAGCAGGGCGGCCCCAGCATTTT.